These 30 T cell receptor beta chains originate from one sample sequenced in a study of blood T cell repertoires in COVID-19. TCRdb keeps only in-frame clones here, not all; method: immunoSEQ multiplex PCR. The repertoire consists of 150,000 to 200,000 clones, with roughly 84% occurring once and the leading ten covering around 7%. The source material was peripheral blood. The receptors were sampled from a woman aged 40 to 49 with COVID-19, enrolled during active disease.

The rearrangement uses TRBV2 and TRBJ1-5; TRBD1 is a possible D gene (5 bases). Deletions cut 7 bases from V and 0 bases from J, with 7 bases between. CDR1 and CDR2 (germline): SNHLY, FYNNEI. This CDR3 has 13 amino acids. The CDR3 DNA sequence: TGTGCCAGCAAGGGGTATAGCAATCAGCCCCAGCATTTT. This sequence encodes CASKGYSNQPQHF. The variable domain in full, completed from reference TRBV2 and TRBJ1-5, reads EPEVTQTPSHQVTQMGQEVILRCVPISNHLYFYWYRQILGQKVEFLVSFYNNEISEKSEIFDDQFSVERPDGSNFTLKIRSTKLEDSAMYFCASKGYSNQPQHFGDGTRLSIL.

This clone has just one count. This chain connects TRBV9 to TRBJ1-1, with D unresolved. Germline CDR1 and CDR2: SGDLS and YYNGEE. The CDR3 runs to 17 residues. V was pared by 4 bases and J by 0 bases, with 19 bases between. CDR3 sequence reads: CASSHFSGETMNTEAFF. The DNA for the CDR3 is TGTGCCAGCAGCCACTTTTCCGGGGAGACAATGAACACTGAAGCTTTCTTT.

The J gene is TRBJ2-2, the V gene TRBV11-2, with 8 bases aligning to TRBD1. The V gene's germline CDR1 is SGHAT and CDR2 FQNNGV. V was pared by 5 bases and J by 4 bases, with 6 bases of the junction left unmatched. This CDR3 has 15 amino acids. The chain's CDR3 is CASSPGTGGTGELFF. The CDR3 region has the DNA TGTGCCAGCAGCCCAGGGACAGGAGGCACCGGGGAGCTGTTTTTT.

This clone has a handful of counts. V usage is TRBV3-1 (or the pseudogene TRBV3-2) and J usage is TRBJ1-2; D gene unclear. This CDR3 has 14 residues. Germline values: CDR1 LGHDT, CDR2 YNNKEL (reference sequence). Trimming cost V 0 bases and J 4 bases, with 9 bases left between them. The CDR3 coding sequence is TGTGCCAGCAGCCAAGATCTAGGAATCTATGGCTACACCTTC. This codes for CASSQDLGIYGYTF.

V usage is TRBV27 and J usage is TRBJ1-5; TRBD1 is a possible D gene (6 bases). Germline CDR1 reads MNHEY; CDR2 reads SMNVEV (reference sequence). V gave up 4 bases and J gave up 10 bases, with 11 bases separating them. This CDR3 spans 12 amino acids. CDR3 region: CASSYGGQPQHF. CDR3 nucleotide sequence: TGTGCCAGCAGTTACGGGGGGCAACCCCAGCATTTT.

The V and J genes are TRBV7-9 and TRBJ2-5; D possibly corresponds to TRBD1 (6 bases). The CDR3 consists of 15 residues. Germline CDR1 SEHNR, CDR2 FQNEAQ (reference sequence). V shed 4 bases and J shed 4 bases, with 16 bases lying between them. The DNA of the CDR3 is TGTGCCAGCAGCTCCCTTATACAGGGATCAGAGACCCAGTACTTC. Protein: CASSSLIQGSETQYF.

V usage is TRBV5-1 and J usage is TRBJ1-5, with TRBD1 matching over 8 bases. The CDR3 is 15 amino acids. Trimming removed 5 bases from V and 4 bases from J; junction bases left unmatched: 8. Germline loops: CDR1 SGHRS, CDR2 YFSETQ. The CDR3 nucleotides read TGCGCCAGCAGTCCAGATGGACAGGGTAATCAGCCCCAGCATTTT. Its translation: CASSPDGQGNQPQHF.

This clone was found once. The chain combines TRBV18 with TRBJ1-3; D is unclear. The V gene lost 6 bases and the J gene lost 6 bases, with 21 bases spanning the gap. CDR1 KGHSH and CDR2 LQKENI come from the germline V gene. The CDR3 length is 16 residues. DNA for the CDR3: TGTGCCAGCTCGCCTCCCGGACTGCTCCAGGAAAACACCATATATTTT. It codes for CASSPPGLLQENTIYF.

This chain connects TRBV5-1 to TRBJ1-1, with 8 bases aligning to TRBD1. The CDR3 has 14 residues. From germline, CDR1 is SGHRS and CDR2 YFSETQ. V was clipped by 3 bases and J by 7 bases; unmatched bases: 8. The CDR3 is CASSSEGQANEAFF. The CDR3 DNA follows: TGCGCCAGCAGCTCGGAGGGACAGGCAAATGAAGCTTTCTTT.

The chain has TRBV19 and TRBJ2-3; 10 positions agree with TRBD1. Looked up from germline, CDR1 is LNHDA and CDR2 is SQIVND (reference sequence). The length of the CDR3 is 15 residues. Trimming removed 1 base from V and 9 bases from J; junction bases left unmatched: 7. As DNA, the CDR3 is TGTGCCAGTAGTATAGCAGGGACAGGGGTAGGCACGCAGTATTTT. It yields the protein CASSIAGTGVGTQYF. Full variable domain (outside the CDR3, taken from reference TRBV19 and TRBJ2-3): DGGITQSPKYLFRKEGQNVTLSCEQNLNHDAMYWYRQDPGQGLRLIYYSQIVNDFQKGDIAEGYSVSREKKESFPLTVTSAQKNPTAFYLCASSIAGTGVGTQYFGPGTRLTVL.

The rearrangement uses TRBV28 and TRBJ1-6; unclear D gene. Germline V CDR1 and CDR2: MDHEN, SYDVKM. This CDR3 region has 14 residues. The V end was cut by 5 bases, the J end by 0 bases, with 5 bases between. In nucleotides, the CDR3 is TGTGCCAGCAGTGGCAGCTCCTATAATTCACCCCTCCACTTT. Translation: CASSGSSYNSPLHF.

The chain employs TRBV4-1 and TRBJ2-4; D may be TRBD2 (5 bases). V shed 1 base and J shed 7 bases, with 11 bases lying between them. The CDR3 runs 14 residues. Germline V lookup: CDR1 MGHRA, CDR2 YSYEKL. CDR3 in amino acids: CASSQGARRNIQYF. The CDR3 DNA sequence: TGCGCCAGCAGCCAAGGGGCCAGGAGGAACATTCAGTACTTC.

The chain has TRBV7-2 and TRBJ2-3, with D perhaps TRBD2 (5 bases). This CDR3 is 16 amino acids long. Germline values: CDR1 SGHTA, CDR2 FQGNSA. The V gene lost 5 bases and the J gene lost 2 bases, with 17 bases spanning the gap. The CDR3 nucleotides are TGTGCCAGCAGCCGCCCTCGGCTAGCTGACACAGATACGCAGTATTTT. Protein product: CASSRPRLADTDTQYF.

The rearrangement uses TRBV2 and TRBJ1-5; a possible D gene is TRBD1 (5 bases). The CDR3 has 15 amino acids. Germline V gene sequence: CDR1 SNHLY, CDR2 FYNNEI. Trimming cost V 8 bases and J 0 bases, with 14 bases left between them. In DNA form, the CDR3 reads TGTGCCAGCGGGGATGACAGTGCTAGCAATCAGCCCCAGCATTTT. Encoded protein: CASGDDSASNQPQHF.

This sequence joins TRBV7-9 and TRBJ1-5; 9 positions agree with TRBD1. CDR3 length equals 15 residues. From germline, CDR1 is SEHNR and CDR2 FQNEAQ (reference sequence). The V gene end was trimmed by 1 base and the J gene end by 4 bases; junction bases not matched to a gene: 2. The CDR3 DNA reads TGTGCCAGCAGCTTAGAGGGACAGGGTAATCAGCCCCAGCATTTT. It codes for CASSLEGQGNQPQHF.

The chain links TRBV11-2 to TRBJ1-5; D gene ambiguous. V was shortened by 1 base and J by 7 bases, with 11 bases between the two germline ends. The CDR3 has 14 residues. Germline V lookup: CDR1 SGHAT, CDR2 FQNNGV. The CDR3 reads CASSLVGGGQPQHF. As DNA, the CDR3 is TGTGCCAGCAGCTTAGTGGGAGGAGGACAGCCCCAGCATTTT.

V gene TRBV2 combines with J gene TRBJ1-1; D may be TRBD1 (5 bases). V lost 3 bases, J lost 6 bases, and 23 bases lay in between. In germline, CDR1 is SNHLY, CDR2 FYNNEI. The CDR3 spans 17 residues. This chain's CDR3 is CASSDPQGHEARPEAFF. In DNA form, the CDR3 reads TGTGCCAGCAGTGACCCGCAGGGTCATGAGGCGAGGCCTGAAGCTTTCTTT.

The chain combines TRBV6-2 or TRBV6-3 with TRBJ1-5, with a weak D call TRBD1 (5 bases). In germline, CDR1 is MNHEY, CDR2 SVGEGT. V lost 0 bases, J lost 6 bases, and 6 bases lay in between. The length of the CDR3 is 13 residues. CDR3 nucleotide sequence: TGTGCCAGCAGTTACTCGGGGCTTCAGCCCCAGCATTTT. Amino acid sequence: CASSYSGLQPQHF.

CDR3 DNA sequence: TGTGCCAGCAGCCTCCCTAGGCCGGAGACCCAGTACTTC. The encoded protein is CASSLPRPETQYF. The chain recombines TRBV7-2 with TRBJ2-5; D unresolved. Trimming cost V 5 bases and J 5 bases, with 12 bases left between them. Germline CDR1 and CDR2: SGHTA and FQGNSA. This CDR3 region has 13 residues. The full variable domain, rest sourced from reference TRBV7-2 and TRBJ2-5, is GAGVSQSPSNKVTEKGKDVELRCDPISGHTALYWYRQSLGQGLEFLIYFQGNSAPDKSGLPSDRFSAERTGGSVSTLTIQRTQQEDSAVYLCASSLPRPETQYFGPGTRLLVL.

The chain has TRBV11-2 and TRBJ2-7, with a possible D match to TRBD2 (6 bases). This CDR3 comprises 13 residues. The germline V and J ends were trimmed by 5 bases and 7 bases, with 15 bases remaining between them. Germline V CDR1 and CDR2: SGHAT, FQNNGV. The CDR3 spells CASSTGLDGEQYF. The CDR3 DNA follows: TGTGCCAGCAGCACGGGACTCGACGGGGAGCAGTACTTC. Using reference TRBV11-2 and TRBJ2-7 for the parts outside the CDR3, the full variable domain is EAGVAQSPRYKIIEKRQSVAFWCNPISGHATLYWYQQILGQGPKLLIQFQNNGVVDDSQLPKDRFSAERLKGVDSTLKIQPAKLEDSAVYLCASSTGLDGEQYFGPGTRLTVT.

This chain joins TRBV6-4 and TRBJ2-1, with TRBD1 identical over 8 bases. The germline gives CDR1 MRHNA, CDR2 SNTAGT. The CDR3 spans 14 residues. J gave up 7 bases and V 3 bases, and 5 bases lay outside the gene matches. CDR3 in amino acids: CASSEAGGWNEQFF. For the CDR3, the DNA is TGTGCCAGCAGTGAGGCAGGGGGCTGGAATGAGCAGTTCTTC.

The chain recombines TRBV5-5 with TRBJ2-5; TRBD2 is a possible D gene (6 bases). V was clipped by 9 bases and J by 7 bases, with 19 bases between them. This CDR3 has 13 residues. Germline CDR1 and CDR2: SGHKS and YYEKEE (reference sequence). CDR3 in DNA: TGTGCCACAACCACTAGCCCCGTCAGGACCCAGTACTTC. It codes for CATTTSPVRTQYF. The entire variable domain, with the rest obtained from reference TRBV5-5 and TRBJ2-5, is as follows: DAGVTQSPTHLIKTRGQQVTLRCSPISGHKSVSWYQQVLGQGPQFIFQYYEKEERGRGNFPDRFSARQFPNYSSELNVNALLLGDSALYLCATTTSPVRTQYFGPGTRLLVL.

Worth noting for this clone: The sample has other DNA sequences that encode this CDR3 too. The CDR3: CASSVVSGDYGYTF. The CDR3 DNA follows: TGTGCCAGCAGCGTAGTTTCGGGGGACTATGGCTACACCTTC. The rearrangement joins TRBV9 to TRBJ1-2; tentative D call: TRBD1 (5 bases). The germline V and J ends were trimmed by 0 bases and 3 bases, with 9 bases remaining between them. The germline gives CDR1 SGDLS, CDR2 YYNGEE. The CDR3 length is 14 residues.

This chain links TRBV7-9 with TRBJ1-1; D is undetermined. CDR3 length: 12 residues. V lost 5 bases, J lost 11 bases, and 15 bases lay in between. The germline V gene encodes CDR1 SEHNR and CDR2 FQNEAQ (reference sequence). CDR3 bases: TGTGCCAGCAGCATAAGCGGGTTCAGGGCTTTCTTT. Its translation: CASSISGFRAFF.

The chain couples TRBV6-5 to TRBJ1-1, with 8 bases lining up with TRBD1. Germline trimming cut 8 bases from V and 3 bases from J; bases unmatched to any gene: 5. The CDR3 extends over 13 amino acids. CDR1 is MNHEY, CDR2 SVGAGI, per germline. In DNA form, the CDR3 reads TGTGCCAGCTTTCCGGGACAGGACACTGAAGCTTTCTTT. Residues: CASFPGQDTEAFF.

The V call is TRBV5-4, the J call TRBJ1-5; D not certain. This CDR3 is built from 12 residues. Germline CDR1 is SGHNT and CDR2 is YYREEE (reference sequence). V was shortened by 0 bases and J by 8 bases, with 6 bases between the two germline ends. As DNA, the CDR3 is TGTGCCAGCAGCTTGGAACAAGAGCCCCAGCATTTT. Amino acid sequence: CASSLEQEPQHF. The full variable domain, in which reference TRBV5-4 and TRBJ1-5 provide the parts outside the CDR3, is ETGVTQSPTHLIKTRGQQVTLRCSSQSGHNTVSWYQQALGQGPQFIFQYYREEENGRGNFPPRFSGLQFPNYSSELNVNALELDDSALYLCASSLEQEPQHFGDGTRLSIL.

The V gene is TRBV3-1 (or the pseudogene TRBV3-2), the J gene TRBJ2-1; D perhaps matches TRBD2 (5 bases). The CDR3 covers 17 residues. From germline, CDR1 is LGHDT and CDR2 YNNKEL (reference sequence). V was trimmed by 0 bases and J by 1 base, leaving 13 bases between them. CDR3 region: CASSQDKRVFSYNEQFF. CDR3 nucleotides: TGTGCCAGCAGCCAAGATAAGAGGGTCTTTTCCTACAATGAGCAGTTCTTC.

The chain combines TRBV27 with TRBJ2-7, with 7 positions matching TRBD2. The V gene end was trimmed by 3 bases and the J gene end by 6 bases; junction bases not matched to a gene: 11. The CDR3 sequence is 15 residues long. Germline CDR1 is MNHEY and CDR2 is SMNVEV (reference sequence). CDR3 DNA sequence: TGTGCCAGCAGTTTCGCCACAACGGGGGGTTTCGAGCAGTACTTC. Encoded protein: CASSFATTGGFEQYF.

This chain connects TRBV5-1 to TRBJ1-1, with TRBD1 matching 7 bases. This CDR3 comprises 17 residues. Trimming took 1 base from V and 5 from J; bases not matched to a gene: 14. Germline V CDR1 and CDR2: SGHRS, YFSETQ. Written as DNA, the CDR3 is TGCGCCAGCAGCTTGAGAGGGGGCGGTTTGAGAGGAACTGAAGCTTTCTTT. Encoded protein: CASSLRGGGLRGTEAFF.

The chain has TRBV2 and TRBJ2-3, with 10 bases aligning to TRBD2. The V gene end was trimmed by 5 bases and the J gene end by 3 bases; junction bases not matched to a gene: 14. Germline CDR1 reads SNHLY; CDR2 reads FYNNEI. The CDR3 length is 18 residues. CDR3 coding DNA: TGTGCCAGCAGTCCGACCGGGCCTAGCGGGAGAGGAACAGATACGCAGTATTTT. Translated, it gives CASSPTGPSGRGTDTQYF.